The clone carrying this T cell receptor (beta chain) has a handful of counts. Its antigen is still unknown. At one of its ends the junction is not consistent with the germline gene, which may arise from a read error. Germline CDR1 reads DFQATT; CDR2 reads SNEGSKA (reference sequence). The CDR3 totals 14 residues. This sample is part of a study of post-analysis software for immune sequencing data. The study, taken as a whole, reports: Controls had significantly higher normalized Chao1 diversity than multiple sclerosis patients. Patients carried several TRBV segments more frequently than controls did, and TRBV5-6, TRBV5-1 and TRBV20-1 were among them.

Each TCR beta cDNA library carried unique molecular identifiers. Using its own MiXCR run on the PCR reads, TCRdb lists one record per CDR3 protein. The data contain roughly 570,000 distinct CDR3 sequences, 34% of them singletons. The receptor was isolated from a girl under 18 with multiple sclerosis. The sample consisted of blood. This sequence joins TRBV20-1 and TRBJ2-7; the match to TRBD1 covers 9 bases. CDR3 coding DNA: TGCAGTACTAGAACCGGGACAGGGCCCCTCGAGCAGTACTTC. Amino acid sequence: CSTRTGTGPLEQYF.